This T cell receptor beta chain was identified during a study of blood T cell repertoires in COVID-19. Study overall: The United States, Italy and Spain supplied acute and convalescent COVID-19 samples. The analysed material was cDNA or gDNA that came from T cells, B-cell-depleted T cells, or PBMCs.

Original analysis: Amplifying reference gene primers gave estimates of nucleated cell counts. Here immunoSEQ multiplex PCR was the method, and the copy in TCRdb shows in-frame clones only, minus some. V and J calls plus clone size are reproduced from that table; the DNA served to infer D and trimming. The table lists some 300,000 clones, roughly nine tenths of them singletons. Germline values: CDR1 ENHRY, CDR2 SYGVKD. V was clipped by 4 bases and J by 4 bases, with 8 bases between them. CDR3 length: 13 amino acids. The source of this sequence is a man between 18 and 29 years old with active or convalescent COVID-19. Material: peripheral blood. The chain recombines TRBV10-3 with TRBJ1-5; no clear D gene. Here the CDR3 DNA reads TGTGCCATCAGTGTGTCGTTAAATCAGCCCCAGCATTTT. Its protein is CAISVSLNQPQHF.